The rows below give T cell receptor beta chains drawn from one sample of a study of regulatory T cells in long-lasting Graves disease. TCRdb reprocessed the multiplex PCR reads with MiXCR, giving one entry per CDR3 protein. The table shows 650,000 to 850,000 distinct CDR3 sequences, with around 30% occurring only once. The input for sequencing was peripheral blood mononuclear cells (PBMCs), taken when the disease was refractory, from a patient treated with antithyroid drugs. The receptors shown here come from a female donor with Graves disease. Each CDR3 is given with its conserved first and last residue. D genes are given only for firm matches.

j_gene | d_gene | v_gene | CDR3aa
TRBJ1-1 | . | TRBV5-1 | CASSLDRAFTEAFF
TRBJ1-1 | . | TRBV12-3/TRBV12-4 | CASSRGIGMNTEAFF
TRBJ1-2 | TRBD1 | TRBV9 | CASSVGGGRYGYTF
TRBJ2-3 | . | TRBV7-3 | CASSWVGGFSTDTQYF
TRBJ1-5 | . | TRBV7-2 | CASSLRSLYNQPQHF
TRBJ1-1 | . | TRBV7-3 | CASSLTAGPYTEAFF
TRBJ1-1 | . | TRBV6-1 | CASSLKAGYLTEAFF
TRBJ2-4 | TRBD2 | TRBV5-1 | CASSLTGLAGPLAKNIQYF
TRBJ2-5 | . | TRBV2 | CASSEEATLAEETQYF
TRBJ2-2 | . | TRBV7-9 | CASSSDTGHRRLVSGELFF
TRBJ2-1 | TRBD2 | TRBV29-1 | CSVKAGGLLEQFF
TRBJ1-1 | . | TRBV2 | CASSIGPVGYTEAFF
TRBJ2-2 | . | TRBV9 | CASSPAGFSGELFF
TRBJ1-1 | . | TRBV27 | CASSLSRAGGRNTEAFF
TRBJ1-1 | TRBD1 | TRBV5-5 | CASSTRQGQRVNTEAFF
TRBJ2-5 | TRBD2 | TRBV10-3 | CAIRGLAGETQYF
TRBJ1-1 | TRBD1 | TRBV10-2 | CASSRGQLVNTEAFF
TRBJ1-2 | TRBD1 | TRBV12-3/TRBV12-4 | CASSTKGTGHGYTF
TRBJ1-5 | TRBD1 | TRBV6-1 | CASSDRDRGVGAQHF
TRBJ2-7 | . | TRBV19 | CASSIYQSYEQYF
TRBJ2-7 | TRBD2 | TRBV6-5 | CASSYSTSGRSYEQYF
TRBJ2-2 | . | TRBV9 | CASSRDGGPGELFF
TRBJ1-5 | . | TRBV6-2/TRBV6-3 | CASDGRRNQPQHF
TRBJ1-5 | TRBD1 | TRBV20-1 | CSARDRGQGRHQPQHF
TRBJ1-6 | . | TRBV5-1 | CASSLAEVVRNNSPLHF
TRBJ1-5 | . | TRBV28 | CAGSLVRRGPRNQPQHF
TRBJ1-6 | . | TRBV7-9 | CASSETGYNSPLHF
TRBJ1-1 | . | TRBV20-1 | CSARTPPEAFF
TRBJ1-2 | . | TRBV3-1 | CASSQDTQTNYGYTF
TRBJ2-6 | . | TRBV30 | CAWSQGSSGANVLTF
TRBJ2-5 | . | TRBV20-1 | CSARPGQLQEAQYF
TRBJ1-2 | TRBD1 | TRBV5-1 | CASSWDRDSGYTF
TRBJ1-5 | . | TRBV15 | CATSREDYQAQHF
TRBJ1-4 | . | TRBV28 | CASSLLRGREKLFF
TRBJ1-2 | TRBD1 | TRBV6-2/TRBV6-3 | CASIPGTGEGYTF
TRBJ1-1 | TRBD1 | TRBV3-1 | CASSQDHQGVNTEAFF